This T cell receptor (beta chain) came from a study of molecular identifiers for immune sequencing clone quantification. This clonotype showed up just a few times. V was clipped by 5 bases and J by 1 base, with 18 bases between them. Germline-derived CDR1 and CDR2 are SGHAT and FQNNGV. The CDR3 loop spans 17 amino acids. Listed TCR primers and previously described methods were used for bulk TCR libraries. TCRdb ran MiXCR on the PCR reads and lists one entry per CDR3 protein. The table lists tens of thousands of distinct CDR3 sequences, less than 25% of them singletons. The gene calls are TRBV11-2 and TRBJ2-1; D possibly matches TRBD1 or TRBD2 (5 bases each). The clonotype was recovered from a human donor in good health. Some libraries in this study had Jurkat cell RNA spiked in. Sequencing was carried out using naive CD8+ T cells from blood, with Jurkat cell RNA spiked in. Sample subset: FACS-sorted CD8+CD4-CCR7+CD45RA+ naive T cells. This CDR3 is CASSISGAIRSYNEQFF. The CDR3 DNA is TGTGCCAGCAGCATTTCCGGGGCCATAAGGTCCTACAATGAGCAGTTCTTC.